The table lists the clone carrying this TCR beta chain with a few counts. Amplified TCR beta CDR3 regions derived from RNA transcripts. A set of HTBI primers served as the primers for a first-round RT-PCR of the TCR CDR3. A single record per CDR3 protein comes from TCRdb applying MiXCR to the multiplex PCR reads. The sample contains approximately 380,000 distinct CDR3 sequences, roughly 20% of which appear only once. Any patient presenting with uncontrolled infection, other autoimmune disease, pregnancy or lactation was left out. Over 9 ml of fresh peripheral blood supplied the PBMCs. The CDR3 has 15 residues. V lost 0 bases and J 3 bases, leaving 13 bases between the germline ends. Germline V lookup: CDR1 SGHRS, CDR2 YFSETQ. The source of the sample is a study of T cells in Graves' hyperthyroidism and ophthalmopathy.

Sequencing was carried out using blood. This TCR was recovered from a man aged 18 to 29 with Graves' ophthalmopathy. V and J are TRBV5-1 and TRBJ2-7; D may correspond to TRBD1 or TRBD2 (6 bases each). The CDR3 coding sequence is TGCGCCAGCAGCTTGGAGGGGGGACTGGTCTACGAGCAGTACTTC. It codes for CASSLEGGLVYEQYF.